This entry concerns a single T cell receptor (beta chain). The sample is drawn from a study of blood T cell repertoires in COVID-19. The assay was immunoSEQ multiplex PCR, and TCRdb's table has in-frame clones only and misses some. The sample records about 130,000 clones, roughly 80% being singletons. The V end lost 4 bases, the J end lost 0 bases, and 7 bases lay between the germline ends. The germline V gene has CDR1 SGDLS and CDR2 YYNGEE. The CDR3 is 13 residues long. This clonotype was sampled from a woman aged 80 or over with acute or convalescent COVID-19. Sequenced: peripheral blood. The genes are TRBV9 and TRBJ1-1; D gene uncertain. The CDR3 spells CASSPTMNTEAFF. CDR3 sequence (DNA): TGTGCCAGCAGCCCAACTATGAACACTGAAGCTTTCTTT.